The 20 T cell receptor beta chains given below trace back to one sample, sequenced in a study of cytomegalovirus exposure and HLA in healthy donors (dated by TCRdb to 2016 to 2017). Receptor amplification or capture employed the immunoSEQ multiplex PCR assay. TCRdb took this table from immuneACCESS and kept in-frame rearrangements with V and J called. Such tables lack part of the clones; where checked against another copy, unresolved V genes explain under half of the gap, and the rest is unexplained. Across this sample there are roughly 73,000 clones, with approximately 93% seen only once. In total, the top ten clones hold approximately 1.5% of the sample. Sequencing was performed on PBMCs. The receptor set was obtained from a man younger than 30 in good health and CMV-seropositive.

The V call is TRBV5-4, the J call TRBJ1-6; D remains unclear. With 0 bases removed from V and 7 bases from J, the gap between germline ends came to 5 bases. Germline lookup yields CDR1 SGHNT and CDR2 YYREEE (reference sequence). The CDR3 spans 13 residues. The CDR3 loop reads CASSLGKNSPLHF. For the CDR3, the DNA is TGTGCCAGCAGCTTGGGTAAAAATTCACCCCTCCACTTT.

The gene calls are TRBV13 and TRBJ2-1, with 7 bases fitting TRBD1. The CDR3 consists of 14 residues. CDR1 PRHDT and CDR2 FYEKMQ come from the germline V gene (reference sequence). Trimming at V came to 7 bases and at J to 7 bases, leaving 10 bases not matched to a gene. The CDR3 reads CASTRGGRGNEQFF. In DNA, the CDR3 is TGTGCCAGCACCCGAGGGGGCAGGGGGAATGAGCAGTTCTTC.

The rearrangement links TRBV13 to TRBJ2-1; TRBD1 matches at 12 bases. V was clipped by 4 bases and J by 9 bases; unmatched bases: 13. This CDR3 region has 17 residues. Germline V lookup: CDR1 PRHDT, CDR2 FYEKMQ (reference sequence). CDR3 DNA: TGTGCCAGCAGCTCATCGTCCGGGACAGGGGGCTGGGGTGAGCAGTTCTTC. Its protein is CASSSSSGTGGWGEQFF.

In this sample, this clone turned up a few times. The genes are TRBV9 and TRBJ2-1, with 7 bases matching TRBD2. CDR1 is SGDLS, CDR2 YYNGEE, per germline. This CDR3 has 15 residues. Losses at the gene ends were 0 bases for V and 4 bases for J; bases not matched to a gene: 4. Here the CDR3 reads CASSVDGTNYNEQFF. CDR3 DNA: TGTGCCAGCAGCGTAGATGGGACTAATTACAATGAGCAGTTCTTC.

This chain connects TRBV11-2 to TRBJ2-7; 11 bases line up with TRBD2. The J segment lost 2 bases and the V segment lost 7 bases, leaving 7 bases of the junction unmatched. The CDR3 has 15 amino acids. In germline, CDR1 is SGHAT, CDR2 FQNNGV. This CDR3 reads CASIPGLAAPYEQYF. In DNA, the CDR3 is TGTGCCAGCATCCCGGGACTAGCGGCTCCCTACGAGCAGTACTTC.

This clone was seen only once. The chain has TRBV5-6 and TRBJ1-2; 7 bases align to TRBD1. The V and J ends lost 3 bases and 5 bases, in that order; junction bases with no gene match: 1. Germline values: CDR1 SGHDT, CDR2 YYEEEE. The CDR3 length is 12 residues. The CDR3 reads CASSSDRYGYTF. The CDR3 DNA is TGTGCCAGCAGCTCGGACAGGTATGGCTACACCTTC.

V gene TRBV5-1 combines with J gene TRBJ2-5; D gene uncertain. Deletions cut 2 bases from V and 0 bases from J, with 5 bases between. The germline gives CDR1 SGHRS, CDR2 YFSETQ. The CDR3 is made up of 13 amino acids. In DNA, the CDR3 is TGCGCCAGCAGCTTTTATGACCAAGAGACCCAGTACTTC. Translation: CASSFYDQETQYF.

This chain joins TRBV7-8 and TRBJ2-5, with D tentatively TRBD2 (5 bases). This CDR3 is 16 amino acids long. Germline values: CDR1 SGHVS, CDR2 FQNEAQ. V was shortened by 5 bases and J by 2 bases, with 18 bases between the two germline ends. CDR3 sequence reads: CASSHRGLARQETQYF. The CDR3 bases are TGTGCCAGCAGCCACCGAGGACTTGCGAGGCAAGAGACCCAGTACTTC.

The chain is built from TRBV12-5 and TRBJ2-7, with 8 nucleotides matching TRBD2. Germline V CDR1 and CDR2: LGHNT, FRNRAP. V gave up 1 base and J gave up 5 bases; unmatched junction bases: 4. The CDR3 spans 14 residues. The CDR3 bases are TGTGCTAGTGGTTTGGGGGGGACTAGAGACGAGCAGTACTTC. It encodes CASGLGGTRDEQYF.

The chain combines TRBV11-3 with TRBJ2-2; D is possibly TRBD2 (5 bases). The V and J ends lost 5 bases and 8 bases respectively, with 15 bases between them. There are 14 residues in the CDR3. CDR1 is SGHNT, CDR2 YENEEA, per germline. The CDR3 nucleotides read TGTGCCAGCAGCACCAGACTACACCCAGGGGAGCTGTTTTTT. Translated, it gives CASSTRLHPGELFF. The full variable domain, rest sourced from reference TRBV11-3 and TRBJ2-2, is EAGVVQSPRYKIIEKKQPVAFWCNPISGHNTLYWYLQNLGQGPELLIRYENEEAVDDSQLPKDRFSAERLKGVDSTLKIQPAELGDSAVYLCASSTRLHPGELFFGEGSRLTVL.

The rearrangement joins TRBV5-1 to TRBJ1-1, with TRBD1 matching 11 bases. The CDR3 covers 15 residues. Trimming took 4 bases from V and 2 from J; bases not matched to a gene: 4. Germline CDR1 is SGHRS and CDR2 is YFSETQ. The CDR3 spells CASSEDRGPNTEAFF. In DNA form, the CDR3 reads TGCGCCAGCAGCGAGGACAGGGGGCCCAACACTGAAGCTTTCTTT.

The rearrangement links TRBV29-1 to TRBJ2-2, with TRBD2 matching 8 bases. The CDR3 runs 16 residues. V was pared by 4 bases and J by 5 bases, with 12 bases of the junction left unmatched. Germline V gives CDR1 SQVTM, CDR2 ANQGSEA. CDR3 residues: CSVGGLAGTVTGELFF. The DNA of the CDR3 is TGCAGCGTTGGGGGGTTAGCGGGAACGGTAACCGGGGAGCTGTTTTTT.

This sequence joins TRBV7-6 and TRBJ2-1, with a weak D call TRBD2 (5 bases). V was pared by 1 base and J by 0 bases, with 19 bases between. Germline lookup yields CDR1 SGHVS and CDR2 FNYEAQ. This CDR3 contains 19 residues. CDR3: CASSLEPALSASSYNEQFF. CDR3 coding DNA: TGTGCCAGCAGCTTAGAACCGGCCCTTAGCGCCAGCTCCTACAATGAGCAGTTCTTC.

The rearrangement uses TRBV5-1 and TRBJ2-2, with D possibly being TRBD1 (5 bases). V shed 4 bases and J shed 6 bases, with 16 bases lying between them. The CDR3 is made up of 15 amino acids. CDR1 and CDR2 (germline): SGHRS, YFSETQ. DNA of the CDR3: TGCGCCAGCAGCCAAGGACACGTCTTATCCGGGGAGCTGTTTTTT. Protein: CASSQGHVLSGELFF.

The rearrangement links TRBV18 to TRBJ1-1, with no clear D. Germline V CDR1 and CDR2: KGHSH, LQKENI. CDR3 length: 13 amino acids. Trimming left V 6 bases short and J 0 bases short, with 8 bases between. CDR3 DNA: TGTGCCAGCTCGTACCAGTTGAACACTGAAGCTTTCTTT. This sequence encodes CASSYQLNTEAFF.

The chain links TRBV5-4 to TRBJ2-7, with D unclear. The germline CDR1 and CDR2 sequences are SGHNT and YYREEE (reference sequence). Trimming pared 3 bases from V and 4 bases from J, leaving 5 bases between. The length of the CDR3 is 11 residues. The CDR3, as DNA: TGTGCCAGCAGCTCTCCTTACGAGCAGTACTTC. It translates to CASSSPYEQYF.

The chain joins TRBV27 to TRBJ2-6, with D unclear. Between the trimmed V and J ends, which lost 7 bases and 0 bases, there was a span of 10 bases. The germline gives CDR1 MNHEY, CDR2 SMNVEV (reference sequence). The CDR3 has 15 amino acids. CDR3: CASKKPSSGANVLTF. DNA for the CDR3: TGTGCCAGCAAAAAGCCTAGCTCTGGGGCCAACGTCCTGACTTTC.

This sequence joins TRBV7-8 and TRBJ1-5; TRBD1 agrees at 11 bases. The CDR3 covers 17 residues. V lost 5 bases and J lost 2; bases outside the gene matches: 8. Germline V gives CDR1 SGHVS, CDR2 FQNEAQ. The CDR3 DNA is TGTGCCAGCAGCCTTCGGACAGGGGGCAGGGGCAATCAGCCCCAGCATTTT. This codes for CASSLRTGGRGNQPQHF.

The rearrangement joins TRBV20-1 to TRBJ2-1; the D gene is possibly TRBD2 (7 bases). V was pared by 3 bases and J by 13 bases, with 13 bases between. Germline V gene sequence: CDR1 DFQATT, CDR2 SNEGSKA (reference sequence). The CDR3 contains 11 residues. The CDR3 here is CSARREGDQFF. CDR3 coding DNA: TGCAGTGCTAGGAGGGAGGGGGACCAGTTCTTC.

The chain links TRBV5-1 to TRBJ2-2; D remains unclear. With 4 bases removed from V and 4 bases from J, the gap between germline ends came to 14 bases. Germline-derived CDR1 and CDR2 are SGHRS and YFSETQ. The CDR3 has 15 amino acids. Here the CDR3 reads CASSVESVGTGELFF. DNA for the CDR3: TGCGCCAGCAGCGTAGAATCGGTTGGCACCGGGGAGCTGTTTTTT.